Listed below are T cell receptor beta chains from one sample, sequenced in a study of PD-1 blockade in classical Hodgkin lymphoma. Assay: immunoSEQ multiplex PCR; the TCRdb copy retains only in-frame clones and omits some. Here the sample spans 27,000 or so clones, over 60% being singletons. Sample: peripheral blood mononuclear cells (PBMCs), taken before the fourth cycle of nivolumab. These TCRs come from a human donor with classical Hodgkin lymphoma. CDR3s include the opening cysteine and the closing phenylalanine or tryptophan. D genes are given only for firm matches. Only part of the rows carry a size: once, few, many, or a class if the clone is expanded.

d_call	j_call	v_call	clone_size	cdr3_aa	cdr3_nt
TRBD1	TRBJ1-2	TRBV29-1	NA	CSVEPGQGTYGYTF	TGCAGCGTTGAACCGGGACAGGGGACCTATGGCTACACCTTC
NA	TRBJ2-7	TRBV30	medium-sized	CAWSEGHFSYEQYF	TGTGCCTGGAGTGAGGGACACTTCTCCTACGAGCAGTACTTC
NA	TRBJ1-2	TRBV11-2	NA	CASSFRAGYTF	TGTGCCAGCAGCTTTCGAGCCGGCTACACCTTC
TRBD1	TRBJ2-2	TRBV5-1	once	CASTSTGVTGELFF	TGCGCCAGCACCTCGACAGGGGTCACCGGGGAGCTGTTTTTT
NA	TRBJ1-1	TRBV28	few	CASSDPYTEAFF	TGTGCCAGCAGTGACCCCTACACTGAAGCTTTCTTT
NA	TRBJ1-2	TRBV9	NA	CASSVDASLINYGYTF	TGTGCCAGCAGCGTAGACGCCAGCCTAATTAACTATGGCTACACCTTC
TRBD2	TRBJ2-3	TRBV12-5	NA	CASGLGGGPTDTQYF	TGTGCTAGTGGTTTGGGCGGGGGGCCCACAGATACGCAGTATTTT
NA	TRBJ1-5	TRBV19	NA	CASSTFARVNQPQHF	TGTGCCAGTAGTACCTTCGCCAGGGTCAATCAGCCCCAGCATTTT
NA	TRBJ1-2	TRBV5-5	NA	CASSLVVLYGYTF	TGTGCCAGCAGCTTGGTTGTTCTCTATGGCTACACCTTC
TRBD2	TRBJ2-1	TRBV11-2	NA	CASSLDGRTYNEQFF	TGTGCCAGCAGCTTAGACGGGAGGACCTACAATGAGCAGTTCTTC
NA	TRBJ2-4	TRBV14	once	CASSQNTGRAKNIQYF	TGTGCCAGCAGCCAAAATACAGGGCGGGCTAAAAACATTCAGTACTTC
NA	TRBJ2-5	TRBV7-9	NA	CASSLRSGQGGRETQYF	TGTGCCAGCAGCTTGCGGTCTGGGCAGGGTGGTCGAGAGACCCAGTACTTC
NA	TRBJ2-2	TRBV7-9	NA	CASSLGLGEAGELFF	TGTGCCAGCAGCTTGGGTCTAGGGGAGGCCGGGGAGCTGTTTTTT
NA	TRBJ1-5	TRBV6-5	NA	CASSYSNSNQPQHF	TGTGCCAGCAGTTACTCTAATAGCAATCAGCCCCAGCATTTT
TRBD1	TRBJ2-7	TRBV4-1	NA	CASSRQGQTYEQYF	TGCGCCAGCAGCCGCCAGGGACAGACCTACGAGCAGTACTTC
TRBD2	TRBJ2-5	TRBV18	NA	CASSPVVAGEETQYF	TGTGCCAGCTCACCCGTGGTAGCGGGGGAAGAGACCCAGTACTTC
NA	TRBJ1-5	TRBV28	NA	CASSLPVWQGHQPQHF	TGTGCCAGCAGTTTGCCGGTTTGGCAGGGACATCAGCCCCAGCATTTT
TRBD2	TRBJ2-5	TRBV4-1	NA	CASSQGTSIQETQYF	TGCGCCAGCAGCCAAGGGACTAGCATACAAGAGACCCAGTACTTC
NA	TRBJ1-1	TRBV5-1	NA	CASSLGGTLNTEAFF	TGCGCCAGCAGCTTGGGTGGGACACTGAACACTGAAGCTTTCTTT
TRBD1	TRBJ2-2	TRBV9	NA	CASSVARTGRNTGELFF	TGTGCCAGCAGCGTAGCCCGGACAGGGAGGAACACCGGGGAGCTGTTTTTT
TRBD1	TRBJ2-7	TRBV7-2	few	CASSNQGQGSYEQYF	TGTGCCAGCAGCAACCAGGGACAGGGATCCTACGAGCAGTACTTC
NA	TRBJ2-3	TRBV18	NA	CASSRMVGPTDTQYF	TGTGCCAGCTCGAGGATGGTGGGCCCCACAGATACGCAGTATTTT
NA	TRBJ1-1	TRBV28	NA	CASGRNTEAFF	TGTGCCAGCGGAAGGAACACTGAAGCTTTCTTT
TRBD1	TRBJ1-5	TRBV19	NA	CASSMGQGGNQPQHF	TGTGCCAGTAGTATGGGACAGGGGGGCAATCAGCCCCAGCATTTT
NA	TRBJ2-7	TRBV6-6	NA	CASSYSQGSSYEQYF	TGTGCCAGCAGTTACTCCCAGGGGAGTTCCTACGAGCAGTACTTC
NA	TRBJ2-5	TRBV5-1	NA	CASSLVGGPETQYF	TGCGCCAGCAGCTTGGTGGGGGGGCCAGAGACCCAGTACTTC
TRBD1	TRBJ1-2	TRBV2	NA	CASRGGQGPGYTF	TGTGCCAGCAGGGGGGGACAGGGCCCCGGCTACACCTTC
NA	TRBJ2-2	TRBV19	NA	CASSIGQYTGELFF	TGTGCCAGTAGTATCGGGCAGTACACCGGGGAGCTGTTTTTT
NA	TRBJ2-5	TRBV5-1	NA	CASSLDGNSEETQYF	TGCGCCAGCAGCTTGGATGGCAATTCAGAAGAGACCCAGTACTTC
NA	TRBJ2-1	TRBV6-5	few	CASSYNGYNEQFF	TGTGCCAGCAGTTACAACGGATACAATGAGCAGTTCTTC
TRBD1	TRBJ1-5	TRBV29-1	NA	CSVLPGGSQPQHF	TGCAGCGTTTTGCCAGGGGGTAGTCAGCCCCAGCATTTT
TRBD1	TRBJ1-5	TRBV2	few	CASSVQGDQPQHF	TGTGCCAGCAGTGTACAGGGGGATCAGCCCCAGCATTTT
NA	TRBJ2-2	TRBV19	few	CASIRSPTGELFF	TGTGCCAGTATTCGTAGTCCTACCGGGGAGCTGTTTTTT
TRBD2	TRBJ2-7	TRBV7-9	few	CASSRGTSGISYEQYF	TGTGCCAGCAGCCGGGGGACTAGCGGGATCTCCTACGAGCAGTACTTC
TRBD2	TRBJ2-3	TRBV7-2	NA	CASSLGPSGSTDTQYF	TGTGCCAGCAGCTTAGGACCTAGCGGGAGCACAGATACGCAGTATTTT
NA	TRBJ1-6	TRBV6-5	NA	CASKAGDSSPLHF	TGTGCCAGCAAGGCAGGGGATAGTTCACCCCTCCACTTT
TRBD1	TRBJ1-1	TRBV9	NA	CASSPRDRNDIMNTEAFF	TGTGCCAGCAGCCCGAGGGACAGGAATGATATAATGAACACTGAAGCTTTCTTT
NA	TRBJ2-7	TRBV15	NA	CATSRVGQEQYF	TGTGCCACCAGCAGAGTCGGGCAGGAGCAGTACTTC
NA	TRBJ1-2	TRBV19	NA	CASFQGNYGYTF	TGTGCCAGTTTTCAGGGAAACTATGGCTACACCTTC
NA	TRBJ2-5	TRBV5-1	NA	CASSLAQGKQETQYF	TGCGCCAGCAGCTTGGCGCAGGGAAAGCAAGAGACCCAGTACTTC
NA	TRBJ1-2	TRBV6-1	NA	CASSEYVSWYGYTF	TGTGCCAGCAGTGAATATGTCTCCTGGTATGGCTACACCTTC